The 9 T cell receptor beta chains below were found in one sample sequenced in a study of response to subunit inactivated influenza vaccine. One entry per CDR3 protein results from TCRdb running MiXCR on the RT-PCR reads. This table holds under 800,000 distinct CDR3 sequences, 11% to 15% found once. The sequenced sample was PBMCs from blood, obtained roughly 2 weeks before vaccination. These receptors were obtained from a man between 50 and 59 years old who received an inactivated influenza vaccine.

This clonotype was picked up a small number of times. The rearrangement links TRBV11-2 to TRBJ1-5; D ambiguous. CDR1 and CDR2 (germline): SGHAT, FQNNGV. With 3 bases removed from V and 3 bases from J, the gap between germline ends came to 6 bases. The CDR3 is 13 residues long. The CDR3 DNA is TGTGCCAGCAGCTTGTTCAACAATCAGCCCCAGCATTTT. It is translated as CASSLFNNQPQHF.

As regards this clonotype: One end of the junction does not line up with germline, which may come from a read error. The CDR3 nucleotides read TGTGCCAGCAGTTTTTCCTCCGGCTCCGCCCGTATCGTAGTCTTC. Protein sequence: CASSFSSGSARIVVF. The chain recombines TRBV28 with TRBJ2-1; D is undetermined. CDR3 length equals 15 residues. Germline V gives CDR1 MDHEN, CDR2 SYDVKM.

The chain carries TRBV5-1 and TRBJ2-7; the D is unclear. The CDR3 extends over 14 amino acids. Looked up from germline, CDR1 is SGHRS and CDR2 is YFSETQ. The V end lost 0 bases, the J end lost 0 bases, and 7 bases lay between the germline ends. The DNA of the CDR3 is TGCGCCAGCAGCTTGGGGGCCCTCTCCTACGAGCAGTACTTC. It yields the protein CASSLGALSYEQYF.

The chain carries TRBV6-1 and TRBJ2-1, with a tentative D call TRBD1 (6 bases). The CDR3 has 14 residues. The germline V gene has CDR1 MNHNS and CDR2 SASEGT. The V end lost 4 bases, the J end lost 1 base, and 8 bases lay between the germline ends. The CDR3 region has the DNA TGTGCCAGCAGTGCGCAGGGGTCCTACAATGAGCAGTTCTTC. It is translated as CASSAQGSYNEQFF.

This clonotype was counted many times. Written as DNA, the CDR3 is TGTGCCAGCAATCCAAGCGGGGTAATCGAGACCCAGTACTTC. It is translated as CASNPSGVIETQYF. The chain combines TRBV12-3 or TRBV12-4 with TRBJ2-5; 7 bases line up with TRBD2. The CDR3 is 14 amino acids. Unmatched junction bases numbered 10, after V lost 7 bases and J lost 5 bases.

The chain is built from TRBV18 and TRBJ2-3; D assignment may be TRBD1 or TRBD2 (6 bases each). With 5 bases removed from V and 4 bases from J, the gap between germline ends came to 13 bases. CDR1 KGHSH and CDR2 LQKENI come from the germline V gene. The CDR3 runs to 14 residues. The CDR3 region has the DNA TGTGCCAGCTCAGCCCAACGGGGGCCAGATACGCAGTATTTT. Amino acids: CASSAQRGPDTQYF.

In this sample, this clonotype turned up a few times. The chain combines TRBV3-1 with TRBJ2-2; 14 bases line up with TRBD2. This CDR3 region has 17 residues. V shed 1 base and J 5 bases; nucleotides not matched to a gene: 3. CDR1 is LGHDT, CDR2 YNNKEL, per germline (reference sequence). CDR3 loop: CASSQGGLAGATGELFF. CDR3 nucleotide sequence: TGTGCCAGCAGCCAAGGGGGACTAGCGGGAGCAACCGGGGAGCTGTTTTTT. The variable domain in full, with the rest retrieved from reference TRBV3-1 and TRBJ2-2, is DTAVSQTPKYLVTQMGNDKSIKCEQNLGHDTMYWYKQDSKKFLKIMFSYNNKELIINETVPNRFSPKSPDKAHLNLHINSLELGDSAVYFCASSQGGLAGATGELFFGEGSRLTVL.

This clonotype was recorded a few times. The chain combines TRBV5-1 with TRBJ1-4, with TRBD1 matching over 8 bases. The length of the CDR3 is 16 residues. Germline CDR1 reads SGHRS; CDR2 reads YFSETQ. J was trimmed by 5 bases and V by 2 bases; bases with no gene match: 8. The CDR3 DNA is TGCGCCAGCAGCTTCGGACAGGGCGGGAGGAATGAAAAACTGTTTTTT. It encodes CASSFGQGGRNEKLFF.

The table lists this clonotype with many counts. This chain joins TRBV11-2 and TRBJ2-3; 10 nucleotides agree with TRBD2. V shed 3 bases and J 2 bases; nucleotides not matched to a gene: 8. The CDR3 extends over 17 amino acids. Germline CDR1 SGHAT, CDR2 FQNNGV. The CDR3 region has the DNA TGTGCCAGCAGCTTGGGAATAGCGGGAGGTTACACAGATACGCAGTATTTT. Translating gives CASSLGIAGGYTDTQYF. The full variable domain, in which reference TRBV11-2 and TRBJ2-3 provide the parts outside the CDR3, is EAGVAQSPRYKIIEKRQSVAFWCNPISGHATLYWYQQILGQGPKLLIQFQNNGVVDDSQLPKDRFSAERLKGVDSTLKIQPAKLEDSAVYLCASSLGIAGGYTDTQYFGPGTRLTVL.